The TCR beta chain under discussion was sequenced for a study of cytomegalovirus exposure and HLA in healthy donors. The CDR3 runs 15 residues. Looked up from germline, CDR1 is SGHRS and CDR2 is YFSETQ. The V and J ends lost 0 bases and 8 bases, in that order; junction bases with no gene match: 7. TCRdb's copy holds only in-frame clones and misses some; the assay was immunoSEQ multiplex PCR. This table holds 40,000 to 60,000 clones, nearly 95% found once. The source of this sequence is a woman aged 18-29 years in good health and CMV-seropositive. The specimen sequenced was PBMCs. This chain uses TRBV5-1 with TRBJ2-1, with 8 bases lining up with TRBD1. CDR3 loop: CASSLGQGAFYEQFF. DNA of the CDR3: TGCGCCAGCAGCTTGGGTCAGGGGGCGTTCTATGAGCAGTTCTTC. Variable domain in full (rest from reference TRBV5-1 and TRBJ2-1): KAGVTQTPRYLIKTRGQQVTLSCSPISGHRSVSWYQQTPGQGLQFLFEYFSETQRNKGNFPGRFSGRQFSNSRSEMNVSTLELGDSALYLCASSLGQGAFYEQFFGPGTRLTVL.